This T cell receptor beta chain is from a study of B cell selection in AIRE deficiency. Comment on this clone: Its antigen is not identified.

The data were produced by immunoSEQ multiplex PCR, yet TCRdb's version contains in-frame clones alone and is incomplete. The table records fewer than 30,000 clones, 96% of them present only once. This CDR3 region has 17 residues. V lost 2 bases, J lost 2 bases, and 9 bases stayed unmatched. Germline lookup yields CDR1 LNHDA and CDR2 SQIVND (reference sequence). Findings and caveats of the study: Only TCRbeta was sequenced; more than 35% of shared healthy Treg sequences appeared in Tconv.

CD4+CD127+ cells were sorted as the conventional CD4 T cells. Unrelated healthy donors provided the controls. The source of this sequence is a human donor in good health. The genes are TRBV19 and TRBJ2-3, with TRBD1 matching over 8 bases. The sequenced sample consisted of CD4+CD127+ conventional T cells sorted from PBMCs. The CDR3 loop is CASSIRRGTGTTDTQYF. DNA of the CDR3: TGTGCCAGTAGTATAAGAAGGGGGACAGGTACCACAGATACGCAGTATTTT.